This T cell receptor (beta chain) was identified in a study of identifying expanded T cells in peripheral blood. Study results and caveats: Across healthy donors, higher total template counts meant significantly greater roughly 2-week count variance.

V was trimmed by 3 bases and J by 1 base, leaving 7 bases between them. In germline, CDR1 is MRHNA, CDR2 SNTAGT. The CDR3 runs to 14 residues. Turning to this clone: Its antigen is as yet unknown.

Clones were sequenced by immunoSEQ multiplex PCR, and TCRdb holds only the in-frame ones, with some missing. The sample shows around 57,000 clones, around 87% of them seen only once. During the collection period, no donor immune events like infections were recorded. The chain employs TRBV6-4 and TRBJ1-5; D unclear. The TCR comes from a person aged 18 to 70 in good health. The specimen sequenced was blood. The CDR3: CASSESGSNQPQHF. In DNA, the CDR3 is TGTGCCAGCAGTGAAAGCGGGAGCAATCAGCCCCAGCATTTT.